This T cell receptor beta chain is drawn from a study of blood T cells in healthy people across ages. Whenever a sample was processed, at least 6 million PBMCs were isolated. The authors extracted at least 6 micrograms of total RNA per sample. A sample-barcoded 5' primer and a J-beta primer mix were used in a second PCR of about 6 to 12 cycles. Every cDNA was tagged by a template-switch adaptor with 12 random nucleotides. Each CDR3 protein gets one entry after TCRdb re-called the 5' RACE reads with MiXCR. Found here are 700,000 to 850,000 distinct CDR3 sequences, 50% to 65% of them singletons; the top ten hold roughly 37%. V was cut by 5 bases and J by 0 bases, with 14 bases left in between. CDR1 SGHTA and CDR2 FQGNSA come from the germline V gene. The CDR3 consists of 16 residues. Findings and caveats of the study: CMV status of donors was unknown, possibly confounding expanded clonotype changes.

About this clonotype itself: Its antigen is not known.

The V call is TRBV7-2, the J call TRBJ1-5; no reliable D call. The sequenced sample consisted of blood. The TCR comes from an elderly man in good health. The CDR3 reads CASSGQAGYSNQPQHF. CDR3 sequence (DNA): TGTGCCAGCAGCGGTCAGGCGGGCTATAGCAATCAGCCCCAGCATTTT.